The T cell receptor beta chain described here comes from a study of OX40 agonist ivuxolimab in advanced cancers. Across the study: Patients in dose escalation had liver, melanoma, kidney or head and neck cancers. Three partial responders included one hepatocellular carcinoma patient and two cutaneous melanoma patients. Overall study results and limits: Relative to CD4+ cells, CD8+ T cells on average had more expanded clones.

CDR1 is LNHDA, CDR2 SQIVND, per germline (reference sequence). CDR3 length: 16 amino acids. Trimming cost V 4 bases and J 2 bases; bases outside gene matches: 6. The study sampled blood at baseline, cycle 4 day 1, and cycle 7 day 1. This clone showed up just once. Antigen specificity is unknown. Assay used: immunoSEQ multiplex PCR; TCRdb lists only in-frame clones, some missing. The table has tens of thousands of clones, about 92% seen once; the top ten hold around 4.9%. The source was CD4+ or CD8+ T cells sorted from blood, collected in a trial of the OX40 agonist ivuxolimab. The receptor's source is an adult with an advanced solid tumor such as melanoma, head and neck, liver or kidney cancer. The chain carries TRBV19 and TRBJ2-3; 10 bases map to TRBD2. For the CDR3, the DNA is TGTGCCAGTAGTACTGGACTAGCGGACAACACAGATACGCAGTATTTT. This encodes CASSTGLADNTDTQYF.